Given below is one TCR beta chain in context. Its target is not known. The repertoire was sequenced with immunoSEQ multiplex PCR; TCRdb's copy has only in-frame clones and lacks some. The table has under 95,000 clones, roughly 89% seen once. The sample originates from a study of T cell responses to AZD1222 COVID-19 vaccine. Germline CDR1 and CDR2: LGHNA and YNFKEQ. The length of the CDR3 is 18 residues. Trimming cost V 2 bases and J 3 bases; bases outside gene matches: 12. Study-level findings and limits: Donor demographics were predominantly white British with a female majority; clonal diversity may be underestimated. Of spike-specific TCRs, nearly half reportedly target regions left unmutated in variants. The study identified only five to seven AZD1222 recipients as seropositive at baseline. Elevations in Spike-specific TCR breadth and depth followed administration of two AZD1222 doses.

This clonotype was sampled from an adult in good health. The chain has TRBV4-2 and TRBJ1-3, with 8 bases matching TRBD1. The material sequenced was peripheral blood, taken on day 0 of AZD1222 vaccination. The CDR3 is CASSQFWYRQGFGNTIYF. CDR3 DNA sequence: TGTGCCAGCAGCCAATTTTGGTACAGACAGGGGTTTGGAAACACCATATATTTT.